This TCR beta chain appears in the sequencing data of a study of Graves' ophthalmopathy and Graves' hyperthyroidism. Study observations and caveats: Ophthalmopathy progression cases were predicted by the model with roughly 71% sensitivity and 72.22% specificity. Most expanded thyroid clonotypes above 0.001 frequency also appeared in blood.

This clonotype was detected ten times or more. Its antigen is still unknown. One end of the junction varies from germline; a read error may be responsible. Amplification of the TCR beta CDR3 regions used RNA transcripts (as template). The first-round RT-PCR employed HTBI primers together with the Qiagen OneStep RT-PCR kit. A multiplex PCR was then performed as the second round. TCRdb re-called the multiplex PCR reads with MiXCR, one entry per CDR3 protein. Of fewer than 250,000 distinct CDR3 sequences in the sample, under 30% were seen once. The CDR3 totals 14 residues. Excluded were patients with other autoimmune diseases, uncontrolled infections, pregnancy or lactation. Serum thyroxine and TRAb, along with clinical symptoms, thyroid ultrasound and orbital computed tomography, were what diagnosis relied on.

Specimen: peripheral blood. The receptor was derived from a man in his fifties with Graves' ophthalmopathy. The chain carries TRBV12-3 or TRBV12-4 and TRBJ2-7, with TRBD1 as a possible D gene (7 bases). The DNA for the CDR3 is TGTGCCAGCAGTCCGGGGGACAGCTCCCACGAGCAGTACTTC. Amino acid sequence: CASSPGDSSHEQYF.